These 20 T cell receptor beta chains originate from one sample sequenced in a study of blood T cell repertoires in COVID-19. Libraries were prepared by immunoSEQ multiplex PCR; TCRdb keeps only in-frame clonotypes and omits some of them. Of 200,000 to 300,000 clones listed, approximately 86% are singletons. Sequenced: peripheral blood. These receptors were obtained from an older woman with COVID-19, enrolled during active disease.

The chain couples TRBV5-4 to TRBJ1-2; D possibly corresponds to TRBD1 (5 bases). This CDR3 contains 14 residues. Germline CDR1 SGHNT, CDR2 YYREEE (reference sequence). V lost 0 bases and J lost 8, with 14 bases in between. CDR3 region: CASSLVEGRWGYTF. The CDR3 DNA follows: TGTGCCAGCAGCTTGGTGGAGGGGCGGTGGGGCTACACCTTC.

This clone was observed once. This sequence joins TRBV9 and TRBJ2-3; 7 bases match TRBD2. V lost 0 bases, J lost 6 bases, and 7 bases stayed unmatched. The CDR3 has 15 residues. The V gene's germline CDR1 is SGDLS and CDR2 YYNGEE. CDR3 in amino acids: CASSVGGRAADTQYF. In DNA form, the CDR3 reads TGTGCCAGCAGCGTAGGTGGGAGGGCCGCCGATACGCAGTATTTT.

This clone occurred a few times. The chain is built from TRBV15 and TRBJ2-7, with D unresolved. Trimming cost V 1 base and J 0 bases, with 10 bases left between them. The CDR3 extends over 15 amino acids. CDR1 and CDR2 from the germline V gene are LNHNV and YYDKDF (reference sequence). CDR3 residues: CATSRGRMSSYEQYF. The CDR3, as DNA: TGTGCCACCAGCAGAGGGAGAATGAGCTCCTACGAGCAGTACTTC.

The V call is TRBV12-3 or TRBV12-4, the J call TRBJ1-2; 10 nucleotides align to TRBD1. V lost 5 bases and J lost 8; bases outside the gene matches: 5. This CDR3 region has 13 residues. The CDR3 protein is CASSNDRGQGYTF. The DNA of the CDR3 is TGTGCCAGCAGTAATGACAGGGGGCAGGGCTACACCTTC.

The chain combines TRBV10-1 with TRBJ1-1, with a weak D call TRBD1 (6 bases). In germline, CDR1 is WNHNN, CDR2 SYGVQD (reference sequence). CDR3 length equals 15 residues. Trimming removed 9 bases from V and 1 base from J, with 18 bases in between. Written as DNA, the CDR3 is TGCGCCAGTATAGACGGACAGCCGAAGAACACTGAAGCTTTCTTT. Amino acid sequence: CASIDGQPKNTEAFF.

In DNA, the CDR3 is TGTGCCAGCAAGACAGAGAACTATGGCTACACCTTC. It yields the protein CASKTENYGYTF. V usage is TRBV27 and J usage is TRBJ1-2, with a weak D call TRBD1 (5 bases). Trimming took off 7 bases at V and 2 bases at J, with 8 bases between the two ends. Germline assignment: CDR1 MNHEY and CDR2 SMNVEV (reference sequence). The CDR3 is 12 amino acids.

This chain joins TRBV7-3 and TRBJ1-6; no definite D call. The germline CDR1 and CDR2 sequences are SGHTA and FQGTGA. The CDR3 is 15 amino acids. Trimming pared 2 bases from V and 7 bases from J, leaving 12 bases between. The CDR3 reads CASSLGPGRNSPLHF. DNA for the CDR3: TGTGCCAGCAGCTTAGGTCCAGGCAGGAATTCACCCCTCCACTTT.

V gene TRBV28 combines with J gene TRBJ1-1; TRBD1 matches at 8 bases. The length of the CDR3 is 16 residues. From germline, CDR1 is MDHEN and CDR2 SYDVKM. After removal of 5 bases from V and 4 bases from J, the junction contained 12 bases not matched to a gene. This chain's CDR3 is CASSPLDRAVITEAFF. The CDR3 DNA is TGTGCCAGCAGTCCCCTGGACAGGGCGGTTATCACTGAAGCTTTCTTT.

The chain uses TRBV5-4 and TRBJ2-3; 16 bases agree with TRBD2. The germline V gene encodes CDR1 SGHNT and CDR2 YYREEE (reference sequence). With 5 bases clipped from V and 1 base from J, the junction kept 10 bases outside the gene matches. The CDR3 has 19 residues. Here the CDR3 reads CASSKGLAGGVAGTDTQYF. The DNA for the CDR3 is TGTGCCAGCAGTAAGGGACTAGCGGGGGGGGTGGCCGGCACAGATACGCAGTATTTT.

V is TRBV4-3 and J is TRBJ1-3, with D uncertain. Trimming took off 0 bases at V and 4 bases at J, with 10 bases between the two ends. Germline lookup yields CDR1 LGHNA and CDR2 YSLEER. The CDR3 is 15 residues long. The CDR3 DNA sequence: TGCGCCAGCAGCCAAGAACTCGGTTGGGGAAACACCATATATTTT. The encoded protein is CASSQELGWGNTIYF.

This clone was found once. The chain has TRBV5-3 and TRBJ2-2; maybe TRBD2 (6 bases). TRBV5-3 is filed as an ORF, its function uncertain. The CDR3 totals 16 residues. Trimming removed 0 bases at V and 0 bases at J, with 9 bases between. The CDR3 loop reads CARSLAVAANTGELFF. The CDR3 nucleotides are TGTGCCAGAAGCTTGGCCGTAGCGGCGAACACCGGGGAGCTGTTTTTT.

The chain uses TRBV30 and TRBJ1-3, with a possible D match to TRBD1 (6 bases). The V end lost 1 base, the J end lost 0 bases, and 10 bases lay between the germline ends. The CDR3 has 15 amino acids. Germline CDR1 reads GTSNPN; CDR2 reads SVGIG (reference sequence). CDR3 coding DNA: TGTGCCTGGAGTGGGGACACCCACTCTGGAAACACCATATATTTT. This sequence encodes CAWSGDTHSGNTIYF.

For the CDR3, the DNA is TGTGCCAGCAGCCAACACCCCGGCGGAAGCTCCTACAATGAGCAGTTCTTC. It encodes CASSQHPGGSSYNEQFF. The V and J genes are TRBV3-1 (or the pseudogene TRBV3-2) and TRBJ2-1; D ambiguous. The CDR3 spans 17 residues. V lost 2 bases and J 0 bases, leaving 14 bases between the germline ends. Germline values: CDR1 LGHDT, CDR2 YNNKEL (reference sequence).

This clone has only a few counts. This rearrangement joins TRBV28 to TRBJ2-2, with 10 bases identical to TRBD2. The V gene's germline CDR1 is MDHEN and CDR2 SYDVKM. Trimming cost V 7 bases and J 4 bases; bases outside gene matches: 6. The CDR3 sequence is 15 residues long. CDR3: CASTEAGGLTGELFF. The CDR3 bases are TGTGCCAGCACTGAAGCGGGAGGGCTCACCGGGGAGCTGTTTTTT.

The chain has TRBV18 and TRBJ1-2; 9 nucleotides align to TRBD1. Trimming at V came to 3 bases and at J to 4 bases, leaving 9 bases not matched to a gene. Germline values: CDR1 KGHSH, CDR2 LQKENI. This CDR3 is built from 16 residues. The CDR3 protein is CASSPSPGQGTYGYTF. The DNA for the CDR3 is TGTGCCAGCTCACCGTCTCCGGGACAGGGTACCTATGGCTACACCTTC.

This clone was detected once. The chain recombines TRBV18 with TRBJ2-7, with TRBD2 identical over 8 bases. This CDR3 is built from 18 residues. The trim removed 1 base at V and 5 bases at J, leaving 16 bases unmatched. From germline, CDR1 is KGHSH and CDR2 LQKENI. CDR3 amino acids: CASSPLGAGVRGGNEQYF. CDR3 bases: TGTGCCAGCTCACCACTCGGAGCGGGAGTCCGAGGGGGGAACGAGCAGTACTTC. The whole variable domain, filled in from reference TRBV18 and TRBJ2-7, reads NAGVMQNPRHLVRRRGQEARLRCSPMKGHSHVYWYRQLPEEGLKFMVYLQKENIIDESGMPKERFSAEFPKEGPSILRIQQVVRGDSAAYFCASSPLGAGVRGGNEQYFGPGTRLTVT.

The V and J genes are TRBV5-1 and TRBJ1-2; tentative D call: TRBD1 (6 bases). Trimming stripped 4 bases from V and 8 bases from J, with 24 bases between. The CDR3 has 16 residues. The germline V gene encodes CDR1 SGHRS and CDR2 YFSETQ. The CDR3 reads CASSQTTGPLTIGYTF. CDR3 coding DNA: TGCGCCAGCAGCCAGACGACAGGACCCCTAACTATCGGCTACACCTTC. The full variable domain, rest sourced from reference TRBV5-1 and TRBJ1-2, is KAGVTQTPRYLIKTRGQQVTLSCSPISGHRSVSWYQQTPGQGLQFLFEYFSETQRNKGNFPGRFSGRQFSNSRSEMNVSTLELGDSALYLCASSQTTGPLTIGYTFGSGTRLTVV.

The V and J genes are TRBV5-3 and TRBJ1-1; possible D gene TRBD1, 6 bases. TRBV5-3 is flagged as an ORF with uncertain function. The CDR3 has 14 residues. V lost 0 bases and J lost 2, with 8 bases in between. Here the CDR3 DNA reads TGTGCCAGAAGCTTGGGGACAGTTAACACTGAAGCTTTCTTT. Translated: CARSLGTVNTEAFF.

CDR3 nucleotide sequence: TGTGCCAGTAATGATCGGGGACAGTTCTATGGCTACACCTTC. Translated, it gives CASNDRGQFYGYTF. V gene TRBV19 combines with J gene TRBJ1-2; 7 bases are shared with TRBD1. Germline trimming cut 7 bases from V and 4 bases from J; bases unmatched to any gene: 9. The CDR3 sequence is 14 residues long. Germline V gene lookup returns CDR1 LNHDA and CDR2 SQIVND (reference sequence).

The chain links TRBV9 to TRBJ2-1; the D gene is possibly TRBD2 (6 bases). The CDR3 has 16 amino acids. Deletions cut 0 bases from V and 4 bases from J, with 14 bases between. Germline CDR1 SGDLS, CDR2 YYNGEE. The CDR3 is CASSVGTIGPYNEQFF. The CDR3 DNA reads TGTGCCAGCAGCGTAGGGACTATCGGGCCGTACAATGAGCAGTTCTTC.